These 12 T cell receptor beta chains share one sample of origin, sequenced in a study of blood T cells in healthy people across ages. Next came a second PCR, run for about 6 to 12 cycles, which used a sample-barcoded 5' primer along with a J-beta primer mix. MiXCR, applied by TCRdb to the 5' RACE reads, yields one record per CDR3 protein. The sample has 900,000 to 950,000 distinct CDR3 sequences; just under 30% are singletons. These data also featured in a second study, about T cells of mothers and their children.

Sequencing used blood. The origin of the receptors is a woman aged 40 to 49 in good health.

V usage is TRBV6-5 and J usage is TRBJ1-2; D might be TRBD1 (6 bases). The CDR3 totals 16 residues. The V gene's germline CDR1 is MNHEY and CDR2 SVGAGI. V dropped 0 bases and J dropped 6 bases, with 17 bases sitting between them. CDR3 amino acids: CASSYSNAGARNGYTF. CDR3 DNA: TGTGCCAGCAGTTACTCGAACGCGGGGGCGAGAAATGGCTACACCTTC.

The chain carries TRBV7-3 and TRBJ2-1, with 8 bases matching TRBD1. The DNA end lines up better with TRBJ2-7; the J call may be wrong. Germline V lookup: CDR1 SGHTA, CDR2 FQGTGA. This CDR3 comprises 15 residues. This chain's CDR3 is CASSLTGTGYNEQYF. CDR3 nucleotide sequence: TGTGCCAGCAGCTTAACAGGGACAGGCTACAATGAGCAGTACTTC.

The chain employs TRBV14 and TRBJ1-1; 8 bases map to TRBD1. CDR1 is SGHDN and CDR2 is FVKESK in the germline V gene. This CDR3 comprises 13 residues. V shed 2 bases, J shed 11 bases, and the junction held 7 bases outside the gene matches. The CDR3, as DNA: TGTGCCAGCAGCCAACTACAGGGGGGTTTGGCTTTCTTT. Residues: CASSQLQGGLAFF.

This clonotype has only a few counts. V is TRBV21-1 and J is TRBJ2-5; the DNA was not used to check the table's D call, TRBD2. TRBV21-1 is tagged as a pseudogene. CDR3 length equals 18 residues. CDR3 coding DNA: TGTGCCAGCATCCTTCCTCCTCGACTAGCGGGGGGGCAGGAGACCCAGTACTTC. It is translated as CASILPPRLAGGQETQYF.

This clonotype was counted between two and nine times. The chain recombines TRBV4-3 with TRBJ1-4, with a weak D call TRBD1 (5 bases). CDR1 and CDR2 from the germline V gene are LGHNA and YSLEER. This CDR3 has 16 amino acids. V was shortened by 0 bases and J by 10 bases, with 18 bases between the two germline ends. The chain's CDR3 is CASSQEHRGRSRKLFF. Here the CDR3 DNA reads TGCGCCAGCAGCCAAGAGCATCGGGGGAGATCGCGAAAACTGTTTTTT.

This clonotype was seen at least ten times. The V gene is TRBV20-1, the J gene TRBJ2-7; 10 bases fit TRBD2. The CDR3 spans 15 residues. Trimming cost V 1 base and J 6 bases; bases outside gene matches: 9. Per germline, CDR1 DFQATT and CDR2 SNEGSKA (reference sequence). The CDR3 coding sequence is TGCAGTGCTAGAGCCGGGACTAGCGTTTTTCCCGAGCAGTACTTC. It specifies CSARAGTSVFPEQYF.

This chain connects TRBV6-2 or TRBV6-3 to TRBJ2-1; D is perhaps TRBD1 (8 bases). Germline V gene data show CDR1 as MNHEY and CDR2 as SVGEGT. V was clipped by 6 bases and J by 4 bases, with 22 bases between them. The CDR3 has 17 amino acids. CDR3 loop: CASRGGSTGDWYNEQFF. The CDR3 DNA follows: TGTGCCAGCAGGGGGGGGTCGACAGGGGACTGGTACAATGAGCAGTTCTTC.

The chain links TRBV6-6 to TRBJ2-1; the D gene is possibly TRBD2 (6 bases). CDR3 length equals 15 residues. Looked up from germline, CDR1 is MNHNY and CDR2 is SVGAGI (reference sequence). Trimming cost V 0 bases and J 4 bases, with 10 bases left between them. CDR3 residues: CASSYSSGTYNEQFF. In DNA, the CDR3 is TGTGCCAGCAGTTACTCGTCGGGGACTTACAATGAGCAGTTCTTC.

The rearrangement links TRBV5-6 to TRBJ1-4; 8 nucleotides line up with TRBD1. CDR3 length: 13 amino acids. V shed 4 bases, J shed 9 bases, and the junction held 5 bases outside the gene matches. Germline V gene lookup returns CDR1 SGHDT and CDR2 YYEEEE. For the CDR3, the DNA is TGTGCCAGCAGCCTGGACAGGGCAAAAAAACTGTTTTTT. Encoded protein: CASSLDRAKKLFF.

This clonotype was counted ten times or more. V and J are TRBV10-3 and TRBJ2-7; TRBD1 matches 8 bases. Trimming removed 4 bases from V and 5 bases from J; junction bases left unmatched: 10. The CDR3 covers 15 residues. Looked up from germline, CDR1 is ENHRY and CDR2 is SYGVKD. In nucleotides, the CDR3 is TGTGCCATCAGTGTCGGGACAGGTTCATCTCACGAGCAGTACTTC. Its protein product is CAISVGTGSSHEQYF.

There are many counts of this clonotype. The V gene is TRBV4-3, the J gene TRBJ1-2; D might be TRBD1 (6 bases). Germline V gene lookup returns CDR1 LGHNA and CDR2 YSLEER. V was pared by 1 base and J by 2 bases, with 14 bases between. There are 16 residues in the CDR3. In DNA, the CDR3 is TGCGCCAGCAGCCAAGTCGTGGGGGGCCTGAACTATGGCTACACCTTC. It translates to CASSQVVGGLNYGYTF.

The chain recombines TRBV6-1 with TRBJ1-6; D call uncertain. CDR1 and CDR2 from the germline V gene are MNHNS and SASEGT. Trimming cost V 4 bases and J 17 bases, with 18 bases left between them. The CDR3 has 13 amino acids. The CDR3 here is CASSVPAKGEIHF. DNA of the CDR3: TGTGCCAGCAGTGTACCAGCCAAAGGAGAGATCCACTTT.